This T cell receptor (beta chain) comes out of a study of tissue T cells after allogeneic stem cell transplantation. The study, taken as a whole, reports: In patients and mice, blood and spleen missed much of tissue repertoire.

Germline V gene data show CDR1 as LGHNA and CDR2 as YSLEER. After removal of 0 bases from V and 3 bases from J, the junction contained 13 bases not matched to a gene. The CDR3 consists of 19 residues. Repertoires were generated with immunoSEQ multiplex PCR, while TCRdb's copy carries only in-frame clones and drops some. The table lists about 9,500 clones, 50% to 80% of them singletons. About this clone: Its antigen remains unidentified.

This chain links TRBV4-3 with TRBJ2-1, with TRBD2 matching 8 bases. The sequences come from tissue from the ileum, collected at autopsy. The TCR originated in a woman aged 18 to 50 with breast cancer. The CDR3 DNA reads as TGCGCCAGCAGCCAAGACAACGGGGGGGAGGAAAGTCTCTACAATGAGCAGTTCTTC. Its translation is CASSQDNGGEESLYNEQFF.